Shown below are 29 T cell receptor beta chains from a single sample sequenced in a study of blood T cell repertoires in COVID-19. Profiling relied on immunoSEQ multiplex PCR, and the TCRdb table lists in-frame clones only, not all of them. The table has hundreds of thousands of clones, approximately 84% seen once. Material for sequencing was PBMCs or T cells enriched from blood (not recorded which). The receptor source for this set is a woman aged 25-40 years who had recovered from COVID-19.

This chain uses TRBV3-1 (or the pseudogene TRBV3-2) with TRBJ1-2, with D possibly TRBD1 on 5 matching bases. Trimming stripped 4 bases from V and 3 bases from J, with 15 bases between. The CDR3 has 15 amino acids. Germline loops: CDR1 LGHDT, CDR2 YNNKEL (reference sequence). This chain's CDR3 is CASSPGTLGDYGYTF. The CDR3 DNA reads as TGTGCCAGCAGCCCAGGGACTTTAGGGGACTATGGCTACACCTTC.

This CDR3 is CASTQPGGSNKPFF. CDR3 DNA sequence: TGTGCCAGCACTCAACCGGGGGGCTCCAACAAACCTTTCTTT. The rearrangement joins TRBV28 to TRBJ1-1; possible D gene TRBD1, 6 bases. Trimming pared 7 bases from V and 12 bases from J, leaving 24 bases between. The V gene's germline CDR1 is MDHEN and CDR2 SYDVKM. CDR3 length: 14 amino acids. Full variable domain (missing parts from reference TRBV28 and TRBJ1-1): DVKVTQSSRYLVKRTGEKVFLECVQDMDHENMFWYRQDPGLGLRLIYFSYDVKMKEKGDIPEGYSVSREKKERFSLILESASTNQTSMYLCASTQPGGSNKPFFGQGTRLTVV.

The chain uses TRBV28 and TRBJ1-5, with D perhaps matching TRBD1 (6 bases). The V end lost 6 bases, the J end lost 3 bases, and 15 bases lay between the germline ends. Germline V CDR1 and CDR2: MDHEN, SYDVKM. There are 15 residues in the CDR3. The CDR3 loop is CASRQMGGANQPQHF. The DNA of the CDR3 is TGTGCCAGCAGGCAGATGGGGGGGGCCAATCAGCCCCAGCATTTT.

The J gene is TRBJ1-1, the V gene TRBV30, with 11 bases identical to TRBD1. Germline lookup yields CDR1 GTSNPN and CDR2 SVGIG (reference sequence). V was clipped by 0 bases and J by 4 bases; unmatched bases: 4. CDR3 size: 15 residues. CDR3 in amino acids: CAWSVRTGGFTEAFF. CDR3 DNA sequence: TGTGCCTGGAGTGTACGGACAGGGGGCTTCACTGAAGCTTTCTTT.

CDR3 region: CASPGWTGRSTDTQYF. The CDR3 nucleotides are TGTGCCAGCCCTGGCTGGACAGGACGTAGCACAGATACGCAGTATTTT. The chain is built from TRBV7-9 and TRBJ2-3, with 7 bases that match TRBD1. The CDR3 spans 16 residues. With 8 bases clipped from V and 0 bases from J, the junction kept 11 bases outside the gene matches. The germline CDR1 and CDR2 sequences are SEHNR and FQNEAQ (reference sequence).

The chain has TRBV28 and TRBJ2-2; the D is unclear. V was pared by 2 bases and J by 3 bases, with 10 bases between. This CDR3 comprises 15 residues. The germline V gene encodes CDR1 MDHEN and CDR2 SYDVKM. CDR3 protein: CASSLPLRDTGELFF. The CDR3 coding sequence is TGTGCCAGCAGTTTACCCCTACGCGACACCGGGGAGCTGTTTTTT.

This chain uses TRBV2 with TRBJ2-3; possible D gene TRBD2, 6 bases. The CDR3 is 11 residues long. Trimming stripped 8 bases from V and 4 bases from J, with 7 bases between. CDR1 is SNHLY and CDR2 is FYNNEI in the germline V gene. The CDR3 DNA sequence: TGTGCCAGCCGACTAGCAGATACGCAGTATTTT. Its translation: CASRLADTQYF.

This sequence joins TRBV5-8 and TRBJ1-4, with 7 bases identical to TRBD1. CDR3 length equals 14 residues. Trimming removed 4 bases from V and 4 bases from J; junction bases left unmatched: 4. CDR1 and CDR2 from the germline V gene are SGHTS and YDEGEE. The CDR3: CASSLQGFNEKLFF. CDR3 sequence (DNA): TGTGCCAGCAGCCTACAGGGGTTTAATGAAAAACTGTTTTTT. Full variable domain (missing parts from reference TRBV5-8 and TRBJ1-4): EAGVTQSPTHLIKTRGQQATLRCSPISGHTSVYWYQQALGLGLQFLLWYDEGEERNRGNFPPRFSGRQFPNYSSELNVNALELEDSALYLCASSLQGFNEKLFFGSGTQLSVL.

This clone came up a few times. The chain combines TRBV27 with TRBJ2-5; 12 bases align to TRBD2. The junction had 8 bases not matched to a gene; V was cut back by 1 base and J by 2 bases. CDR1 is MNHEY and CDR2 is SMNVEV in the germline V gene (reference sequence). The CDR3 is made up of 18 amino acids. The DNA for the CDR3 is TGTGCCAGCAGTTTATATGCTAGCGGGGGGGGAGGTCAAGAGACCCAGTACTTC. Translation: CASSLYASGGGGQETQYF.

This chain connects TRBV11-3 to TRBJ2-7; the match to TRBD1 covers 9 bases. The germline CDR1 and CDR2 sequences are SGHNT and YENEEA. The J segment lost 2 bases and the V segment lost 6 bases, leaving 8 bases of the junction unmatched. The CDR3 is 15 residues long. CDR3 coding DNA: TGTGCCAGCAGTTCGGACAGGGGTCCAACCTACGAGCAGTACTTC. It translates to CASSSDRGPTYEQYF.

V is TRBV29-1 and J is TRBJ2-3; 7 nucleotides align to TRBD1. CDR1 and CDR2 (germline): SQVTM, ANQGSEA. V was clipped by 0 bases and J by 2 bases; unmatched bases: 2. This CDR3 region has 14 residues. The CDR3 protein is CSVEDQGVTDTQYF. CDR3 nucleotide sequence: TGCAGCGTTGAAGACCAGGGGGTCACAGATACGCAGTATTTT.

The V call is TRBV11-2, the J call TRBJ2-3, with 7 bases fitting TRBD1. V lost 4 bases and J lost 3; bases outside the gene matches: 7. CDR3 size: 15 residues. CDR1 SGHAT and CDR2 FQNNGV come from the germline V gene. This chain's CDR3 is CASSSGQMRTDTQYF. CDR3 in DNA: TGTGCCAGCAGCTCGGGACAGATGAGGACAGATACGCAGTATTTT.

The chain is built from TRBV27 and TRBJ1-2, with D tentatively TRBD1 (5 bases). Per germline, CDR1 MNHEY and CDR2 SMNVEV (reference sequence). Trimming pared 3 bases from V and 8 bases from J, leaving 25 bases between. The CDR3 is 17 amino acids. The CDR3: CASSFYSPGHDPEGYTF. As DNA, the CDR3 is TGTGCCAGCAGTTTCTACTCACCCGGACACGACCCGGAGGGCTACACCTTC.

This clone appeared a single time. The chain is built from TRBV29-1 and TRBJ1-1; no firm D call. The CDR3 covers 15 residues. Germline V gene data show CDR1 as SQVTM and CDR2 as ANQGSEA. The V end was cut by 4 bases, the J end by 0 bases, with 15 bases between. The CDR3, as DNA: TGCAGCGTTGGTGTTCTTTCAGGATTGAACACTGAAGCTTTCTTT. It specifies CSVGVLSGLNTEAFF.

V usage is TRBV30 and J usage is TRBJ1-1; 8 nucleotides agree with TRBD1. V lost 4 bases to trimming and J lost 7 bases; unmatched junction nucleotides: 8. Germline V gene sequence: CDR1 GTSNPN, CDR2 SVGIG (reference sequence). The CDR3 length is 13 residues. CDR3 bases: TGTGCCTGGACCCCCAGGGGGCGGAATGAAGCTTTCTTT. It translates to CAWTPRGRNEAFF.

Only a few counts were recorded for this clone. This chain uses TRBV15 with TRBJ1-1, with 9 nucleotides matching TRBD1. This CDR3 is 16 amino acids long. Germline CDR1 reads LNHNV; CDR2 reads YYDKDF (reference sequence). After removal of 0 bases from V and 5 bases from J, the junction contained 7 bases not matched to a gene. CDR3 in DNA: TGTGCCACCAGCAGAGATTATTCACAGGGGGCGACTGAAGCTTTCTTT. It specifies CATSRDYSQGATEAFF.

The chain combines TRBV28 with TRBJ2-7, with a possible D match to TRBD1 (6 bases). Germline V lookup: CDR1 MDHEN, CDR2 SYDVKM. The CDR3 loop spans 15 amino acids. V was clipped by 5 bases and J by 7 bases, with 21 bases between them. CDR3 in DNA: TGTGCCAGCAGTGAAACCGGGACATACACTGCAGAGCAGTACTTC. Translated, it gives CASSETGTYTAEQYF.

The chain combines TRBV28 with TRBJ1-5; no firm D call. Trimming pared 5 bases from V and 1 base from J, leaving 9 bases between. This CDR3 spans 14 amino acids. Germline loops: CDR1 MDHEN, CDR2 SYDVKM. CDR3 coding DNA: TGTGCCAGCAGTGAGGGAGTGAGCAATCAGCCCCAGCATTTT. This codes for CASSEGVSNQPQHF.

The chain links TRBV5-6 to TRBJ2-6; D call uncertain. The germline CDR1 and CDR2 sequences are SGHDT and YYEEEE. V lost 4 bases to trimming and J lost 0 bases, with 8 bases between them. The CDR3 sequence is 15 residues long. The CDR3 nucleotides are TGTGCCAGCAGCCGCGTCCGCTCTGGGGCCAACGTCCTGACTTTC. Translated, it gives CASSRVRSGANVLTF.

This clone showed up just once. The V call is TRBV7-6, the J call TRBJ2-2; 8 bases agree with TRBD1. V lost 4 bases and J lost 6; bases outside the gene matches: 10. Germline V gene sequence: CDR1 SGHVS, CDR2 FNYEAQ. The CDR3 runs to 16 residues. CDR3 sequence (DNA): TGTGCCAGCAGCTCCGGGACAGGATATCGATCCGGGGAGCTGTTTTTT. The encoded protein is CASSSGTGYRSGELFF.

The chain couples TRBV18 to TRBJ2-2, with TRBD2 matching over 8 bases. V gave up 1 base and J gave up 1 base; unmatched junction bases: 11. Per germline, CDR1 KGHSH and CDR2 LQKENI. This CDR3 has 19 amino acids. CDR3 in DNA: TGTGCCAGCTCACCACTCCCTTCGCGGGGGGCCGGGAACACCGGGGAGCTGTTTTTT. Translation: CASSPLPSRGAGNTGELFF.

The gene calls are TRBV28 and TRBJ1-2; 7 bases agree with TRBD1. CDR1 is MDHEN, CDR2 SYDVKM, per germline. This CDR3 region has 14 residues. V was clipped by 5 bases and J by 6 bases; unmatched bases: 9. CDR3 loop: CASSPGQWSDGYTF. The CDR3 bases are TGTGCCAGCAGTCCGGGACAGTGGTCGGATGGCTACACCTTC.

The chain has TRBV6-5 and TRBJ1-6; possibly TRBD1 for D (6 bases). Germline CDR1 MNHEY, CDR2 SVGAGI. V lost 0 bases, J lost 7 bases, and 10 bases lay in between. The CDR3 consists of 15 residues. The CDR3 loop is CASSYSRGTNSPLHF. The DNA of the CDR3 is TGTGCCAGCAGTTACTCGAGGGGGACAAATTCACCCCTCCACTTT.

This chain uses TRBV6-5 with TRBJ2-7; 10 nucleotides agree with TRBD1. With V trimmed by 7 bases and J by 6 bases, 6 bases remained unmatched. Germline V gene lookup returns CDR1 MNHEY and CDR2 SVGAGI. CDR3 length equals 13 residues. The CDR3 loop is CASTPGQGTEQYF. The CDR3 DNA follows: TGTGCCAGCACCCCGGGACAGGGGACCGAGCAGTACTTC.

This clone showed up just once. DNA for the CDR3: TGTGCCAGCAGTGGGGGACTGGCCCATTCACCCCTCCACTTT. Protein: CASSGGLAHSPLHF. The chain joins TRBV28 to TRBJ1-6, with D possibly being TRBD1 (5 bases). The germline gives CDR1 MDHEN, CDR2 SYDVKM. This CDR3 comprises 14 residues. Trimming stripped 5 bases from V and 8 bases from J, with 13 bases between.

The V and J genes are TRBV29-1 and TRBJ1-1; D is ambiguous. Deletions cut 7 bases from V and 3 bases from J, with 6 bases between. In germline, CDR1 is SQVTM, CDR2 ANQGSEA. The CDR3 has 10 amino acids. The DNA for the CDR3 is TGCAGCGGCCGGGACACTGAAGCTTTCTTT. Amino acids: CSGRDTEAFF.

The V gene is TRBV7-8, the J gene TRBJ2-1; 7 bases line up with TRBD1. V shed 4 bases and J 4 bases; nucleotides not matched to a gene: 1. The CDR3 extends over 13 amino acids. CDR1 is SGHVS, CDR2 FQNEAQ, per germline. Written as DNA, the CDR3 is TGTGCCAGCAGCTGGGACAGTTACAATGAGCAGTTCTTC. It codes for CASSWDSYNEQFF.

This chain uses TRBV30 with TRBJ1-1; 8 bases match TRBD1. The J segment lost 4 bases and the V segment lost 1 base, leaving 2 bases of the junction unmatched. The CDR3 length is 13 residues. Per germline, CDR1 GTSNPN and CDR2 SVGIG (reference sequence). The CDR3 reads CAWSGGTGTEAFF. CDR3 nucleotides: TGTGCCTGGAGTGGGGGGACAGGCACTGAAGCTTTCTTT.

CDR3 nucleotide sequence: TGCGCCAGCAGCTCCGGGACAGGGGTGGAAAAACTGTTTTTT. Amino acids: CASSSGTGVEKLFF. The V and J genes are TRBV5-1 and TRBJ1-4; 10 positions agree with TRBD1. The CDR3 spans 14 residues. The trim removed 3 bases at V and 8 bases at J, leaving 4 bases unmatched. The germline V gene encodes CDR1 SGHRS and CDR2 YFSETQ.